These T cell receptor beta chains were read from a single sample in a study of cytomegalovirus exposure and HLA in healthy donors. The repertoire was sequenced with immunoSEQ multiplex PCR; TCRdb's copy has only in-frame clones and lacks some. The sample lists under 60,000 clones, about 80% occurring once. The specimen was PBMCs. Receptor source: a woman aged 40-49 years in good health and CMV-seropositive. Each CDR3 is given with its conserved first and last residue. D genes are given only for firm matches. Clone size is given for some rows only: seen once, a few or many times, or a class if the clone is expanded.

D	V	size	J	DNA	CDR3
TRBD1	TRBV7-7	-	TRBJ1-3	TGTGCCAGCAGCCTCGGGACAGGGGTCGGAAACACCATATATTTT	CASSLGTGVGNTIYF
TRBD1	TRBV6-5	few	TRBJ1-2	TGTGCCAGCAGTTACCTGGGACAGGGGAATGGCTACACCTTC	CASSYLGQGNGYTF
-	TRBV5-1	-	TRBJ2-7	TGCGCCAGCAGCTGGTTGACAGGAGCCTACGAGCAGTACTTC	CASSWLTGAYEQYF
-	TRBV11-3	-	TRBJ1-5	TGTGCCAGCGGGGGGGAGGGGGGGCCCCAGCATTTT	CASGGEGGPQHF
TRBD1	TRBV19	-	TRBJ1-2	TGTGCCACCAGGGACAGGAACTATGGCTACACCTTC	CATRDRNYGYTF
-	TRBV6-5	few	TRBJ1-3	TGTGCCAGCGGTGGGGGGACCTCTGGAAACACCATATATTTT	CASGGGTSGNTIYF
-	TRBV4-1	once	TRBJ1-2	TGCGCCAGCAGCCCGCAACAGGGTAAGGAGGATGGCTACACCTTC	CASSPQQGKEDGYTF
TRBD1	TRBV6-1	-	TRBJ1-2	TGTGCCAGCAGTGAAGCTTGGTGGAGGGGGCTTATCTATGGCTACACCTTC	CASSEAWWRGLIYGYTF
TRBD1	TRBV30	-	TRBJ2-7	TGTGCCCTGAGGGGGCCCCACGAGCAGTACTTC	CALRGPHEQYF
-	TRBV18	-	TRBJ2-3	TGTGCCAGCTCCCTATCGAAGGGAGGAAGCACAGATACGCAGTATTTT	CASSLSKGGSTDTQYF
-	TRBV19	-	TRBJ2-7	TGTGCCACCCGGGATGGGCCCTACGAGCAGTACTTC	CATRDGPYEQYF
-	TRBV6-1	once	TRBJ1-2	TGTGCCAGCAGGGCAGAATACAGCGGCTACACCTTC	CASRAEYSGYTF
TRBD1	TRBV5-1	-	TRBJ1-6	TGCGCCAGCAGCCAAGACGGGACAGAACCCTTCGCCCTCCACTTT	CASSQDGTEPFALHF
-	TRBV7-2	-	TRBJ1-1	TGTGCCAGCAGCGCCCCCCGGGGTGGACTCATGAACACTGAAGCTTTCTTT	CASSAPRGGLMNTEAFF
-	TRBV4-1	-	TRBJ2-7	TGCGCCAGCAGTACTCCGACGGGGGAGCAGTACTTC	CASSTPTGEQYF
TRBD1	TRBV2	few	TRBJ1-6	TGTGCCAGCAGTGTCAGACAGGGCAGCTCCTATAATTCACCCCTCCACTTT	CASSVRQGSSYNSPLHF
-	TRBV25-1	-	TRBJ1-2	TGTGCCAGCAGCCCCTCGGAGAGCCTTTTGAGCTATGGCTACACCTTC	CASSPSESLLSYGYTF
-	TRBV30	-	TRBJ1-5	TGTGCCTGGAGTGTAATGGCCAGCAATCAGCCCCAGCATTTT	CAWSVMASNQPQHF
-	TRBV4-3	few	TRBJ1-3	TGCGCCAGCAGCCAAGACTACCTCTCTGGAAACACCATATATTTT	CASSQDYLSGNTIYF
TRBD1	TRBV10-2	few	TRBJ1-3	TGCGCCAGCAGTGAACAGGGGAGGGGAAACACCATATATTTT	CASSEQGRGNTIYF
-	TRBV9	-	TRBJ1-1	TGTGCCAGCAGCGCCCCCCGGGACATAGCAGCGATGAACACTGAAGCTTTCTTT	CASSAPRDIAAMNTEAFF
-	TRBV6-5	-	TRBJ2-1	TGTGCCAGCAGTTCCCAGGGAATTCCCACCAATGAGCAGTTCTTC	CASSSQGIPTNEQFF
TRBD1	TRBV19	-	TRBJ2-7	TGTGCCAGTAGTATGGGTAGCAGGGGGCTGTACGAGCAGTACTTC	CASSMGSRGLYEQYF
-	TRBV5-4	-	TRBJ2-3	TGTGCCAGCAGCTTCCCGGGCCGGGAAGGCACAGATACGCAGTATTTT	CASSFPGREGTDTQYF
TRBD2	TRBV5-1	once	TRBJ2-5	TGCGCCAGCAGCCCGGGACTAGCGGGGGCTCAAGAGACCCAGTACTTC	CASSPGLAGAQETQYF
TRBD1	TRBV27	-	TRBJ1-6	TGTGCCAGCTGCTCCGAGACAGGGAGCTCACCCCTCCACTTT	CASCSETGSSPLHF
TRBD2	TRBV13	-	TRBJ2-3	TGTGCCAGCAGCCCAGGGAGGGGAGGTAGTGCAGATACGCAGTATTTT	CASSPGRGGSADTQYF
TRBD2	TRBV6-1	-	TRBJ2-3	TGTGCCAGCAAGGAGCGGGGGCCGAGCACAGATACGCAGTATTTT	CASKERGPSTDTQYF
-	TRBV5-6	-	TRBJ1-1	TGTGCCAGCAGCCAGTGGGGGCGGGTTAGGAACACTGAAGCTTTCTTT	CASSQWGRVRNTEAFF
-	TRBV27	-	TRBJ2-7	TGTGCCAGCAGTTTTGGGCAGGGGAGCCACGAGCAGTACTTC	CASSFGQGSHEQYF
-	TRBV6-5	-	TRBJ1-2	TGTGCCAGCAGTTACTCAGGGTCCCGGGGTGGCTACACCTTC	CASSYSGSRGGYTF
-	TRBV9	-	TRBJ1-5	TGTGCCAGCGGAAAGGGGTCCGCTACAGGTCAGCCCCAGCATTTT	CASGKGSATGQPQHF
TRBD2	TRBV4-1	-	TRBJ2-5	TGCGCCAGCAGCCAGGAGGGACTAGCGGGGAGAGAGACCCAGTACTTC	CASSQEGLAGRETQYF
-	TRBV7-9	few	TRBJ2-3	TGTGCCAGCAGGGACCTCCGAGGAGGCCACCCAGATACGCAGTATTTT	CASRDLRGGHPDTQYF
-	TRBV30	-	TRBJ1-1	TGTGCCTGGACTCCCGTAGGACGGGGGATGAACACTGAAGCTTTCTTT	CAWTPVGRGMNTEAFF
-	TRBV30	few	TRBJ1-6	TGTGCCTGGAGAGGTTGGACAGAGAATTCACCCCTCCACTTT	CAWRGWTENSPLHF
-	TRBV6-1	-	TRBJ1-5	TGTGCCAGCAGTGAGATTCAGGGTGGGAATCAGCCCCAGCATTTT	CASSEIQGGNQPQHF
TRBD2	TRBV11-2	-	TRBJ2-7	TGTGCCAGCAGCCCCGGGCGGGGTCTAGCGGGGGGGGATACCTACGAGCAGTACTTC	CASSPGRGLAGGDTYEQYF
TRBD2	TRBV6-4	few	TRBJ2-3	TGTGCCAGCAGTGCCGGGGGGGGCACAGATACGCAGTATTTT	CASSAGGGTDTQYF
TRBD1	TRBV9	-	TRBJ1-5	TGTGCCAGCAGCCGACAGGGGAGAACGGATCAGCCCCAGCATTTT	CASSRQGRTDQPQHF
TRBD1	TRBV7-9	-	TRBJ2-2	TGTGCCAGCAGCTTATGGACAGGGGCCACCGGGGAGCTGTTTTTT	CASSLWTGATGELFF
-	TRBV4-2	-	TRBJ2-7	TGTGCCAGCAGCCAGGAACGACTAGACTACGAGCAGTACTTC	CASSQERLDYEQYF
TRBD1	TRBV19	-	TRBJ2-7	TGTGCCAGTAGTAGTGGGACAGGGGTGTACGAGCAGTACTTC	CASSSGTGVYEQYF